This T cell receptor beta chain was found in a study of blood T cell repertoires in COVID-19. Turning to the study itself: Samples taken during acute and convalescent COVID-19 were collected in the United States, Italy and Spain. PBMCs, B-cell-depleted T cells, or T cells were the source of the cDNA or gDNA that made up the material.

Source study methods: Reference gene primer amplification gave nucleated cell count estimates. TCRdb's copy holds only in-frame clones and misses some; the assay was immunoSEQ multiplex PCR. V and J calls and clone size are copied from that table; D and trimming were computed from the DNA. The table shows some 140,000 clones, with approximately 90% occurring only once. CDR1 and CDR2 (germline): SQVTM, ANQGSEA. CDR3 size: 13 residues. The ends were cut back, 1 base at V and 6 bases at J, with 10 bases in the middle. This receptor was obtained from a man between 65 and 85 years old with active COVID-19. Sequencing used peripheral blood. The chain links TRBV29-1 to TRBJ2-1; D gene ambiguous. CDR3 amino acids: CSVEGGSINEQFF. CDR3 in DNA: TGCAGCGTTGAAGGCGGTAGTATCAATGAGCAGTTCTTC.